This T cell receptor beta chain was retrieved from a study of cytomegalovirus exposure and HLA in healthy donors. The study ran its PCR with 60 Vbeta and 13 Jbeta primers. Clones were sequenced by immunoSEQ multiplex PCR, and TCRdb holds only the in-frame ones, with some missing. This sample contains 150,000 or so clones. The CDR3 has 14 residues. The V end was cut by 1 base, the J end by 4 bases, with 8 bases between. Germline CDR1 SGHRS, CDR2 YFSETQ. This sequence joins TRBV5-1 and TRBJ1-4, with D possibly TRBD1 on 6 matching bases. Sequencing input: PBMCs. This sequence was found in a woman aged 50 to 65 in good health and CMV-seronegative. In nucleotides, the CDR3 is TGCGCCAGCAGCTTGCAGGGGAATAATGAAAAACTGTTTTTT. Its protein is CASSLQGNNEKLFF.